This TCR beta chain comes out of a study of T-cell reconstitution after alpha-beta-depleted transplantation in children. Study conclusions and caveats: Some patients showed high day-60 TCRbeta diversity, which derived from surviving recipient T cells and thymic progenitors. In patients about two months after transplant, alpha-beta T cells reportedly arose from several hundred expanded graft clones.

Preparing the TCRbeta library involved the use of unique molecular identifiers. TCRdb re-called the PCR reads through MiXCR, storing one row per CDR3 protein. This sample has under 300,000 distinct CDR3 sequences; approximately 10% occur once, and the top ten carry 23%. After removal of 3 bases from V and 7 bases from J, the junction contained 10 bases not matched to a gene. CDR3 size: 15 residues. This clonotype was seen many times. Its cognate antigen is unknown. The clonotype originates from a male patient between 2 and 15 years old who had a stem cell transplant for chronic granulomatous disease, so the T cells may come from the graft donor. V is TRBV12-3 or TRBV12-4 and J is TRBJ2-7; 9 nucleotides agree with TRBD2. The sample was peripheral blood, taken 180 days after TCRalphabeta/CD19-depleted stem cell transplant. In DNA, the CDR3 is TGTGCCAGCAGTTTTTTGGCGGGAGGGCCGGTGGAGCAGTACTTC. Translated, it gives CASSFLAGGPVEQYF.